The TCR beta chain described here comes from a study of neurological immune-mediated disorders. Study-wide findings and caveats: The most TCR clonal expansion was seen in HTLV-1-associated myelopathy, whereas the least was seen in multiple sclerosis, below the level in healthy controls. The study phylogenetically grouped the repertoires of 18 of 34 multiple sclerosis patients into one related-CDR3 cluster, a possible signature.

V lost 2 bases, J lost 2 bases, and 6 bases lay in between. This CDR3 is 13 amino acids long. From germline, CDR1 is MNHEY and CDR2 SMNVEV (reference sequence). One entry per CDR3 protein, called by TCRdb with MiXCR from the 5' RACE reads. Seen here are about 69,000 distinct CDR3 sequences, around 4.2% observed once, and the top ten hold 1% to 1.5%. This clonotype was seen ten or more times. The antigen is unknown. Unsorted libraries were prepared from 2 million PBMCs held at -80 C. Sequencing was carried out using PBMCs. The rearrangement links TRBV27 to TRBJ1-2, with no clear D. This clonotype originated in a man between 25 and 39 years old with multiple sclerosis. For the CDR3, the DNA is TGTGCCAGCAGTTTAGGGGTAAACTATGGCTACACCTTC. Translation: CASSLGVNYGYTF.